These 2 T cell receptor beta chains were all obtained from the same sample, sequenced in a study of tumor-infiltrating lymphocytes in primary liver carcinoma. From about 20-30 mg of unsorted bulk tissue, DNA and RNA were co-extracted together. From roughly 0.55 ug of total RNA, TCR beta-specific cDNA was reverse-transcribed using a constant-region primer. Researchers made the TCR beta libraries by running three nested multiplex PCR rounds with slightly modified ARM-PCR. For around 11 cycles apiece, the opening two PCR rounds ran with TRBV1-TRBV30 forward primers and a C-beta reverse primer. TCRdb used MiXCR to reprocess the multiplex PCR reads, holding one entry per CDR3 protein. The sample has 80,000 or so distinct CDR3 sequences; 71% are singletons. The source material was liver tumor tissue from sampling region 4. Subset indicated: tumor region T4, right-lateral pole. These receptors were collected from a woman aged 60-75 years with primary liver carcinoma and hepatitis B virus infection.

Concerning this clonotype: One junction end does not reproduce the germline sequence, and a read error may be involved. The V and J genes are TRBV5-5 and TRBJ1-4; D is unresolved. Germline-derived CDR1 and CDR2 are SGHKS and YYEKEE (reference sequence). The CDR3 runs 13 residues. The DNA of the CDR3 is TGTGCCAGCAACGTGATGACATCTGAAAGACTGTTTTTT. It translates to CASNVMTSERLFF.

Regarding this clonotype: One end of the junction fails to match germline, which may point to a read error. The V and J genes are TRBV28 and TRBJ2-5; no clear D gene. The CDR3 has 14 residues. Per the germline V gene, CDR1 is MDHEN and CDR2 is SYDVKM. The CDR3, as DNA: TGTGCCAACAGTAACCCAGGTGGCATGAAGACCCAGTACTTC. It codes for CANSNPGGMKTQYF.